This T cell receptor (beta chain) was profiled in a study of identical twins. General study points: Clonotypes of the beta chain that were abundant in cord blood carried fewer insertions (memory repertoires showed none). Cross-sectional statistics underpinned the conclusions; the same donors were not followed.

The CDR3 contains 14 residues. The germline V and J ends were trimmed by 5 bases and 5 bases, with 15 bases remaining between them. Using its own MiXCR run on the 5' RACE reads, TCRdb lists one record per CDR3 protein. The sample holds under 350,000 distinct CDR3 sequences, roughly 9.7% seen once. This clonotype has just a few counts. The antigen is undetermined. These data were also filed under a second study, of yellow fever vaccine responses in identical twins. In that study: Reported findings indicate that twins' vaccine T cell responses seemed partially convergent, partially personalized.

V is TRBV12-3 or TRBV12-4 and J is TRBJ2-5, with D unresolved. This receptor was identified in a woman aged 18-35 years in good health. The sample was CD8+ T cells sorted from blood. CDR3 bases: TGTGCCAGCAGTGCCCGCGGTCTTGGGGAGACCCAGTACTTC. Translation: CASSARGLGETQYF.